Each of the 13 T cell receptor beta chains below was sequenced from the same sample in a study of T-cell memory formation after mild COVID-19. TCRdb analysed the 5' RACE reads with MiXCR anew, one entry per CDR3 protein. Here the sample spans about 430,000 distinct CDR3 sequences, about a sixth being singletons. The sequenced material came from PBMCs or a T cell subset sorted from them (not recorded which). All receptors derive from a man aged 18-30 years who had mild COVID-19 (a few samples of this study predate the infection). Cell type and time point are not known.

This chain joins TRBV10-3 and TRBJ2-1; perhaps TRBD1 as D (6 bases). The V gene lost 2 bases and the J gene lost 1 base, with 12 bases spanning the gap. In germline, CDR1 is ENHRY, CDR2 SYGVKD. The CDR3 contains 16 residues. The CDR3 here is CAISEVRTASYNEQFF. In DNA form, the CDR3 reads TGTGCCATCAGTGAGGTCCGGACAGCTTCCTACAATGAGCAGTTCTTC.

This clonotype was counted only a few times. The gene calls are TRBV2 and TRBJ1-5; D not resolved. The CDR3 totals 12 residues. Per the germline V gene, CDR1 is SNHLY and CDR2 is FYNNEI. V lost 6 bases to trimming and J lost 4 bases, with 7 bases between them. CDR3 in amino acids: CASRWGNQPQHF. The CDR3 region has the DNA TGTGCCAGCAGATGGGGTAATCAGCCCCAGCATTTT.

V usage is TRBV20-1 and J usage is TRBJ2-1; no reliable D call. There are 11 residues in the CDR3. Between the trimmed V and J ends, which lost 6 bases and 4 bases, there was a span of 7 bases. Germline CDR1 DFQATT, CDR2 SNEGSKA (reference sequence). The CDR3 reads CSASRYNEQFF. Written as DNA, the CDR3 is TGCAGTGCCAGCAGATACAATGAGCAGTTCTTC.

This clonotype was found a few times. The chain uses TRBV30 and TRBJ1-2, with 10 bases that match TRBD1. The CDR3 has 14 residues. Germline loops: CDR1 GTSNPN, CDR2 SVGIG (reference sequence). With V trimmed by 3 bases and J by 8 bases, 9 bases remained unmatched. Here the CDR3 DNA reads TGTGCCTGGAGCGCGACAGGGGGCGCGTACGGCTACACCTTC. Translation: CAWSATGGAYGYTF.

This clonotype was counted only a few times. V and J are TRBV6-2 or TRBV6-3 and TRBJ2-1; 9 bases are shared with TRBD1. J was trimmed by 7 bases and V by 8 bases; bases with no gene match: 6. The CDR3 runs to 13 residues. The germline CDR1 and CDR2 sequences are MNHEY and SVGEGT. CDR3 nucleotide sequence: TGTGCCAGCCTTCGACAGGGGGAGAATGAGCAGTTCTTC. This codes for CASLRQGENEQFF.

This CDR3 reads CASSLVPGTRTGYTF. As DNA, the CDR3 is TGCGCCAGCAGCTTGGTGCCCGGGACAAGAACTGGCTACACCTTC. J is TRBJ1-2 and V is TRBV5-1, with TRBD1 as a possible D gene (6 bases). The CDR3 runs to 15 residues. In germline, CDR1 is SGHRS, CDR2 YFSETQ. V was cut by 0 bases and J by 7 bases, with 16 bases left in between. Full variable domain (rest looked up from reference TRBV5-1 and TRBJ1-2): KAGVTQTPRYLIKTRGQQVTLSCSPISGHRSVSWYQQTPGQGLQFLFEYFSETQRNKGNFPGRFSGRQFSNSRSEMNVSTLELGDSALYLCASSLVPGTRTGYTFGSGTRLTVV.

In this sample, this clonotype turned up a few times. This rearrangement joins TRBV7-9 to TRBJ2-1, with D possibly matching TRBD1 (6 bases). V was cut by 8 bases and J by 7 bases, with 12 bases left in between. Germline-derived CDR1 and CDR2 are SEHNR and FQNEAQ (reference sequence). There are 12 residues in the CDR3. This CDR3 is CASGQQGNEQFF. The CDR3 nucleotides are TGTGCCAGCGGCCAACAGGGTAATGAGCAGTTCTTC.

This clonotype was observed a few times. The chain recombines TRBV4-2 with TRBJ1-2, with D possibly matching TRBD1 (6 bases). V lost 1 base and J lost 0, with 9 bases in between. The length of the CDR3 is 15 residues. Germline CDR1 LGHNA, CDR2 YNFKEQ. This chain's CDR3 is CASSQVRTANYGYTF. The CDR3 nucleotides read TGTGCCAGCAGCCAAGTCCGGACAGCTAACTATGGCTACACCTTC.

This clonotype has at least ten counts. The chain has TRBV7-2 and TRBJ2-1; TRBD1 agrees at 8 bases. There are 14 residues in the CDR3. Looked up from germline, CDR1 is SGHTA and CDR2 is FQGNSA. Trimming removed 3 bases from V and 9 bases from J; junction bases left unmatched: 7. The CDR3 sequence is CASSFDRGGGEQFF. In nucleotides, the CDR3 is TGTGCCAGCAGCTTCGACAGGGGTGGGGGTGAGCAGTTCTTC.

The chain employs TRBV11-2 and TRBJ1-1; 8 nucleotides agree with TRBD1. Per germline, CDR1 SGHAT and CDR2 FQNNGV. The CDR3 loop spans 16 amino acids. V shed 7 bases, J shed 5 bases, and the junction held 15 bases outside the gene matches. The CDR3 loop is CASTPGDRGGRTEAFF. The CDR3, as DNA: TGTGCCAGCACCCCCGGCGACAGGGGCGGTCGGACTGAAGCTTTCTTT.

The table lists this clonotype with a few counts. The CDR3 here is CASKSGLLGGANVLTF. For the CDR3, the DNA is TGTGCCAGCAAATCAGGGTTGCTTGGCGGGGCCAACGTCCTGACTTTC. V and J are TRBV25-1 and TRBJ2-6, with D perhaps TRBD1 (5 bases). V lost 7 bases, J lost 4 bases, and 17 bases lay in between. CDR3 length: 16 amino acids. Germline CDR1 is MGHDK and CDR2 is SYGVNS.

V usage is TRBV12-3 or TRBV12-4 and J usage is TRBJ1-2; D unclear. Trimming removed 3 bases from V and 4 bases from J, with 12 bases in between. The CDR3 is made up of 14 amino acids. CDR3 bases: TGTGCCAGCAGTTTGAGTTACGGGATCTATGGCTACACCTTC. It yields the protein CASSLSYGIYGYTF.

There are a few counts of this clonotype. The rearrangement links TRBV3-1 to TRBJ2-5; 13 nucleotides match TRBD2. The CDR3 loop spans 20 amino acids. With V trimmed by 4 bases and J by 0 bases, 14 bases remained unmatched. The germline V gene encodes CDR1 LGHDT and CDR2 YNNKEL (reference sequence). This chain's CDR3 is CASSPHAWTSGGADQETQYF. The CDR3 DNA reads TGTGCCAGCAGCCCACACGCTTGGACTAGCGGGGGCGCCGACCAAGAGACCCAGTACTTC.